One TCR beta chain is described in this entry. This clone was recorded only once. Its antigen remains unidentified. Within one base of it there is no much larger clone, and no base qualities were kept. The record originates from a study of blood T cell repertoires in COVID-19 (dated by TCRdb to the early 2020s). Regarding the study in general: The collaborator samples originated in the United States, Italy and Spain and spanned the acute and convalescent phases of COVID-19. The prospective study material was composed of cDNA or gDNA derived from T cells, B-cell-depleted T cells, or PBMCs. Deeply sampled blood TCRbeta repertoires from subjects exposed to, actively infected with, or recovered from COVID-19 were included in the dataset. A freely available public database, intended as a resource for researchers studying the immune response to SARS-CoV-2, is where the repertoires were released. Samples came from the ongoing ImmuneRACE study (first 160 participants) plus 1,254 subjects from 6 global collaborators. Nearly every sample came with metadata listing a de-identified subject ID, COVID-19 status, age in years and sex. Where HLA class I and class II types were available, the types were taken from metadata supplied by the sample provider, not from assay-based typing. The paper as a whole reports these results and caveats: The quantity of clinical and demographic metadata differed by source and by participant and was supplied without curation.

Each collaborating institution followed its own protocols to collect whole blood in K2EDTA tubes. For TCRbeta analysis, collaborators shipped samples in one of three forms: frozen whole blood, isolated PBMCs, or DNA extracted from either of those sample types. The immunoSEQ Assay, a bias-controlled multiplex PCR, was used to amplify TCRbeta CDR3 regions from genomic DNA. Processing in the source paper ran as follows. Nucleated cell counts per sample were estimated from amplification of reference gene primers within the assay. To quantify the absolute abundance of each unique TCRbeta CDR3 rearrangement, sequence reads were collapsed and filtered. For each sample, productive Simpson clonality was calculated as the square root of Simpson's diversity index over productive rearrangements. This is the immuneACCESS table as TCRdb keeps it, with only in-frame sequences that have V and J called. A part of the clones is gone; compared with another copy, unresolved V genes explain less than half, and the rest is unexplained. That table furnishes V, J and clone size, whereas the DNA furnished D and trimming. This sample holds 150,000 to 200,000 clones; around 87% were observed only once. Around 2.6% of the sample is taken by the ten largest.

Including the terminal cysteine and phenylalanine, the CDR3 comprises 13 residues. Only CDR3 DNA is held: 39 bases, read in frame from base 1. CDR1 and CDR2 (MNHEY, SVGAGI) derive from the germline V gene. V is clipped by 4 bases and J by 2 bases, and the sequence between their germline boundaries is 9 bases long. The receptor chain draws on TRBV6-5 and TRBJ2-7; matching of 5 bases hints at TRBD1 as the D gene. Specimen: peripheral blood. This clonotype originated in a man aged 35-49 years with active or convalescent COVID-19. The DNA is TGTGCCAGCAGTTCAGGGCTTACCTACGAGCAGTACTTC. Its protein reads: CASSSGLTYEQYF.